Sequencing of this T cell receptor (beta chain) was carried out in a study of shared clonotypes between healthy human individuals. Using immunoSEQ multiplex PCR, the repertoire was profiled, and TCRdb retains in-frame clones only, with some absent. This table has 2,500,000 or so clones, around 90% appearing once. Trimming at V came to 4 bases and at J to 0 bases, leaving 4 bases not matched to a gene. Germline assignment: CDR1 LGHNA and CDR2 YSLEER. The CDR3 runs to 15 residues. This chain links TRBV4-3 with TRBJ2-3, with 7 positions matching TRBD2. The sequencing input was naive CD4+ T cells sorted from blood. Subset of the sample: CD45RA+ positively selected. The receptor was derived from a man aged 18-30 years in good health. CDR3 sequence (DNA): TGCGCCAGCAGCCTAGCGGGCTCTAGCACAGATACGCAGTATTTT. The encoded protein is CASSLAGSSTDTQYF.